The clone carrying this T cell receptor beta chain was counted a few times. The target antigen is unknown. This entry comes from a study of blood T cells in healthy people across ages. Together with a sample-barcoded 5' primer, a J-beta primer mix was included in a second PCR lasting about 7 to 11 cycles. One entry per CDR3 protein results from TCRdb running MiXCR on the 5' RACE reads. The sample yields over 550,000 distinct CDR3 sequences, about 30% seen once. Whole-study results and caveats: Those diversity estimates obtained from one million T cells were thought to be underestimates.

Germline lookup yields CDR1 SNHLY and CDR2 FYNNEI. This CDR3 spans 13 amino acids. V shed 8 bases and J 4 bases; nucleotides not matched to a gene: 5. The TCR was taken from a woman aged 80 or older in good health. The sample consisted of blood. The chain employs TRBV2 and TRBJ1-1, with 9 bases that match TRBD1. The CDR3, as DNA: TGTGCCAGCGGGAAGGGACAGGGCACTGAAGCTTTCTTT. Protein sequence: CASGKGQGTEAFF.